This is a list of T cell receptor beta chains from one sample in a study of tumor-infiltrating lymphocytes in localized non-small cell lung cancer. Sequenced by immunoSEQ multiplex PCR; TCRdb stores in-frame clones only, minus some. The sample has 21,000 or so clones; 80% are singletons. Sequenced sample: lung tumor tissue. The receptor source for this set is a human donor with non-small cell lung cancer. Both conserved end residues are part of each CDR3. The order of the fields is clone size, V gene, J gene, D gene, CDR3 protein, CDR3 DNA. D genes are given only for firm matches. Only some rows state a clone size, as once, few, many or a class for expanded clones.

-	TRBV10-2	TRBJ1-3	-	CASSPRGSGNTIYF	TGCGCCAGCAGCCCCAGGGGATCTGGAAACACCATATATTTT
-	TRBV27	TRBJ1-4	TRBD1	CASRGQGPYEKLFF	TGTGCCAGCAGAGGACAGGGGCCATATGAAAAACTGTTTTTT
-	TRBV28	TRBJ2-2	TRBD2	CASSLWRLAGGPGELFF	TGTGCCAGCAGTTTATGGAGGCTAGCGGGAGGGCCCGGGGAGCTGTTTTTT
-	TRBV30	TRBJ1-4	-	CAWSLTTTDEKLFF	TGTGCCTGGAGTCTAACTACGACGGATGAAAAACTGTTTTTT
-	TRBV6-5	TRBJ2-2	TRBD1	CASSKTGTNTGELFF	TGTGCCAGCAGTAAGACAGGGACGAACACCGGGGAGCTGTTTTTT
few	TRBV15	TRBJ2-7	-	CATSHDIGKRYEQYF	TGTGCCACCAGCCATGACATTGGGAAACGGTACGAGCAGTACTTC
-	TRBV4-3	TRBJ2-1	TRBD2	CASSHYHGLAGPYNEQFF	TGCGCCAGCAGCCATTACCATGGACTAGCGGGACCTTACAATGAGCAGTTCTTC
-	TRBV7-9	TRBJ2-1	-	CASLDPSYNEQFF	TGTGCCAGCCTCGACCCCAGCTACAATGAGCAGTTCTTC
-	TRBV7-6	TRBJ1-2	-	CASSFGTGGQNYGYTF	TGTGCCAGCAGCTTTGGGACGGGCGGCCAAAACTATGGCTACACCTTC
-	TRBV19	TRBJ2-7	-	CASSIEPSGRSYEQYF	TGTGCCAGTAGTATAGAACCCAGCGGACGCTCCTACGAGCAGTACTTC
-	TRBV9	TRBJ1-2	-	CASSVEDGRGYTF	TGTGCCAGCAGCGTAGAGGACGGACGGGGCTACACCTTC
once	TRBV10-3	TRBJ2-2	-	CAISDSSGTGELFF	TGTGCCATCAGTGATAGTTCCGGCACCGGGGAGCTGTTTTTT
-	TRBV5-6	TRBJ2-1	-	CASSYQREQFF	TGTGCCAGCAGTTACCAGCGTGAGCAGTTCTTC
-	TRBV7-6	TRBJ2-1	TRBD1	CASSLANTGGWNEQFF	TGTGCCAGCAGCTTAGCGAACACAGGGGGATGGAATGAGCAGTTCTTC
-	TRBV19	TRBJ2-2	-	CASSIPLKSTGELFF	TGTGCCAGTAGTATCCCCCTTAAGAGCACCGGGGAGCTGTTTTTT
-	TRBV7-2	TRBJ2-2	TRBD1	CASSWAGGNTGELFF	TGTGCCAGCAGCTGGGCAGGGGGAAACACCGGGGAGCTGTTTTTT
few	TRBV5-1	TRBJ2-1	TRBD2	CASSFTSGSDEQFF	TGCGCCAGCAGCTTTACTAGCGGGAGCGATGAGCAGTTCTTC
-	TRBV18	TRBJ2-1	TRBD2	CASSPRPRAGVAYNEQFF	TGTGCCAGCTCACCACGCCCCCGGGCGGGAGTTGCTTACAATGAGCAGTTCTTC
-	TRBV28	TRBJ1-2	-	CASSLGPVGGGGYTF	TGTGCCAGCAGTTTGGGTCCGGTGGGGGGAGGTGGCTACACCTTC
-	TRBV7-2	TRBJ2-1	-	CASSLTRGTLNEQFF	TGTGCCAGCAGCCTCACTCGGGGGACCCTGAATGAGCAGTTCTTC
-	TRBV18	TRBJ2-5	-	CASSPGAQRQETQYF	TGTGCCAGCTCACCGGGGGCTCAGCGTCAAGAGACCCAGTACTTC
-	TRBV7-9	TRBJ1-1	-	CASSTLRDLGTEAFF	TGTGCCAGCAGCACACTCCGGGACTTGGGCACTGAAGCTTTCTTT
few	TRBV5-1	TRBJ2-5	TRBD1	CASSWGQGWTQYF	TGCGCCAGCAGCTGGGGACAGGGATGGACCCAGTACTTC
-	TRBV7-9	TRBJ2-1	TRBD2	CASSPWGGRYNEQFF	TGTGCCAGCAGCCCATGGGGGGGACGCTACAATGAGCAGTTCTTC
-	TRBV6-6	TRBJ1-1	-	CASTAGSNTEAFF	TGTGCCAGCACTGCCGGGTCGAACACTGAAGCTTTCTTT
-	TRBV5-1	TRBJ2-7	-	CASSLNLGHIYEQYF	TGCGCCAGCAGCCTAAACCTTGGCCACATCTACGAGCAGTACTTC
few	TRBV18	TRBJ1-1	-	CASSPDNMNTEAFF	TGTGCCAGCTCGCCGGACAACATGAACACTGAAGCTTTCTTT
-	TRBV30	TRBJ2-7	-	CAWSVEPGGGNQYF	TGTGCCTGGAGTGTGGAGCCGGGGGGCGGGAACCAGTACTTC
-	TRBV10-2	TRBJ2-2	TRBD1	CASKRQGSTGELFF	TGCGCCAGCAAACGACAGGGGTCGACCGGGGAGCTGTTTTTT
-	TRBV4-3	TRBJ2-2	-	CASSQETGWNTGELFF	TGCGCCAGCAGCCAAGAAACAGGGTGGAACACCGGGGAGCTGTTTTTT
-	TRBV14	TRBJ2-7	-	CASSQGPGLQQYF	TGTGCCAGCAGCCAGGGACCGGGACTCCAGCAGTACTTC
-	TRBV28	TRBJ2-7	-	CASWASPGGSYEQYF	TGTGCCAGCTGGGCGTCCCCGGGTGGCTCCTACGAGCAGTACTTC
-	TRBV7-9	TRBJ2-2	-	CASRRDTGELFF	TGTGCCAGCAGGCGGGACACCGGGGAGCTGTTTTTT
-	TRBV11-2	TRBJ2-5	-	CASSVITGPRETQYF	TGTGCCAGCAGTGTAATCACCGGGCCACGGGAGACCCAGTACTTC
once	TRBV28	TRBJ1-4	-	CASSLPAGTGEKLFF	TGTGCCAGCAGTTTACCCGCGGGGACGGGCGAAAAACTGTTTTTT
-	TRBV6-6	TRBJ1-1	TRBD1	CASSYGTANTEAFF	TGTGCCAGCAGTTACGGGACAGCCAACACTGAAGCTTTCTTT
-	TRBV28	TRBJ2-7	-	CASRQRTGLGGYEQYF	TGTGCCAGCAGGCAGCGTACAGGGTTAGGGGGGTACGAGCAGTACTTC
-	TRBV6-5	TRBJ1-3	-	CASRTDTGNTIYF	TGTGCCAGCAGGACAGATACTGGAAACACCATATATTTT
-	TRBV2	TRBJ2-4	-	CASSEARAKNIQYF	TGTGCCAGCAGTGAAGCGAGAGCCAAAAACATTCAGTACTTC
once	TRBV7-9	TRBJ2-1	TRBD1	CASSPGTGVSNEQFF	TGTGCCAGCAGCCCCGGGACAGGAGTTTCGAATGAGCAGTTCTTC
-	TRBV19	TRBJ2-1	TRBD2	CASSRSGTTVWDEQFF	TGTGCCAGTAGTAGGTCCGGGACTACAGTCTGGGATGAGCAGTTCTTC
-	TRBV7-2	TRBJ2-5	TRBD1	CASSFDRGPETQYF	TGTGCCAGCAGCTTCGACAGGGGGCCGGAGACCCAGTACTTC
-	TRBV11-2	TRBJ2-1	TRBD2	CASTRLANEQFF	TGTGCCAGTACACGACTAGCAAATGAGCAGTTCTTC
-	TRBV30	TRBJ2-3	-	CAWSVTSGSDTQYF	TGTGCCTGGAGTGTAACGTCAGGGAGTGACACGCAGTATTTT
once	TRBV6-5	TRBJ2-5	TRBD2	CASRSSGTGQETQYF	TGTGCCAGCAGATCAAGCGGGACGGGGCAAGAGACCCAGTACTTC
-	TRBV5-5	TRBJ2-7	-	CASSLGWGAREHEQYF	TGTGCCAGCAGCTTGGGTTGGGGGGCCAGAGAGCACGAGCAGTACTTC
-	TRBV11-2	TRBJ2-1	-	CASSLLTGSYNEQFF	TGTGCCAGCAGCCTTTTGACAGGATCCTACAATGAGCAGTTCTTC
-	TRBV29-1	TRBJ2-3	-	CSVEKGGTDTQYF	TGCAGCGTTGAAAAGGGGGGCACAGATACGCAGTATTTT
-	TRBV7-8	TRBJ2-5	-	CASSLLTGERGTQYF	TGTGCCAGCAGCCTACTAACGGGGGAGCGAGGGACCCAGTACTTC
-	TRBV6-5	TRBJ2-1	TRBD2	CASSLLAGLYNEQFF	TGTGCCAGCAGTTTGCTAGCGGGACTCTACAATGAGCAGTTCTTC
medium-sized	TRBV5-4	TRBJ2-3	TRBD2	CASSFSGRIDTQYF	TGTGCCAGCAGCTTTAGCGGGAGAATAGATACGCAGTATTTT